The next 29 T cell receptor beta chains were all read from a single sample in a study of T cells in Graves' hyperthyroidism and ophthalmopathy. Template material for amplifying TCR beta CDR3 regions consisted of RNA transcripts. The TCR CDR3 first-round RT-PCR relied on the HTBI primer set. TCRdb fed the multiplex PCR reads into MiXCR, producing one record per CDR3 protein. The sample carries about 480,000 distinct CDR3 sequences, less than 25% recorded once. Sequences were obtained from blood. Source of these receptors: an older woman with Graves' ophthalmopathy.

The J gene is TRBJ2-5, the V gene TRBV5-1; 8 nucleotides agree with TRBD2. With 3 bases clipped from V and 5 bases from J, the junction kept 3 bases outside the gene matches. This CDR3 has 13 amino acids. The germline V gene has CDR1 SGHRS and CDR2 YFSETQ. DNA of the CDR3: TGCGCCAGCAGCTCCCCGGGGGGGGAGACCCAGTACTTC. Protein product: CASSSPGGETQYF.

At least ten counts were recorded for this clonotype. The chain carries TRBV28 and TRBJ2-7, with 13 nucleotides matching TRBD2. This CDR3 contains 16 residues. Germline CDR1 and CDR2: MDHEN and SYDVKM. V gave up 4 bases and J gave up 6 bases; unmatched junction bases: 9. CDR3 amino acids: CASSYGLAGDPSEQYF. The CDR3 DNA is TGTGCCAGCAGTTACGGACTAGCGGGGGACCCTTCCGAGCAGTACTTC.

The chain is built from TRBV3-2 and TRBJ2-3; TRBD1 is taken as the D call from the table, unchecked against the DNA. TRBV3-2 is an annotated pseudogene. The CDR3 totals 17 residues. CDR3 in DNA: TGTGCCAGCAGCCAAGTTTGGGGGGACCGATGCACAGATACGCAGTATTTT. Translating it yields CASSQVWGDRCTDTQYF.

The rearrangement uses TRBV7-9 and TRBJ2-5; the D is unclear. Germline loops: CDR1 SEHNR, CDR2 FQNEAQ (reference sequence). Trimming took off 1 base at V and 2 bases at J, with 8 bases between the two ends. This CDR3 contains 14 residues. The CDR3 DNA reads as TGTGCCAGCAGCTTAGAGTGGATACAAGAGACCCAGTACTTC. It yields the protein CASSLEWIQETQYF.

This clonotype turned up a few times. This chain links TRBV25-1 with TRBJ2-5; D not resolved. The germline gives CDR1 MGHDK, CDR2 SYGVNS. Trimming shortened V by 1 base and J by 1 base, and 7 bases separated the two germline ends. The CDR3 is made up of 14 amino acids. The CDR3 bases are TGTGCCAGCAGTGAATTGGGCAGCCAAGAGACCCAGTACTTC. This sequence encodes CASSELGSQETQYF. The whole variable domain, filled in from reference TRBV25-1 and TRBJ2-5, reads EADIYQTPRYLVIGTGKKITLECSQTMGHDKMYWYQQDPGMELHLIHYSYGVNSTEKGDLSSESTVSRIRTEHFPLTLESARPSHTSQYLCASSELGSQETQYFGPGTRLLVL.

This clonotype turned up a few times. The chain has TRBV18 and TRBJ2-3; the D is unclear. From germline, CDR1 is KGHSH and CDR2 LQKENI. CDR3 length equals 14 residues. Between the trimmed V and J ends, which lost 1 base and 1 base, there was a span of 6 bases. CDR3 loop: CASSPRLGTDTQYF. CDR3 sequence (DNA): TGTGCCAGCTCACCACGGTTGGGCACAGATACGCAGTATTTT.

This clonotype was seen ten or more times. This chain uses TRBV2 with TRBJ2-5; 12 bases line up with TRBD2. In germline, CDR1 is SNHLY, CDR2 FYNNEI. Trimming cost V 4 bases and J 2 bases; bases outside gene matches: 2. The CDR3 length is 15 residues. CDR3 sequence reads: CASSVGTSGQETQYF. DNA for the CDR3: TGTGCCAGCAGTGTTGGGACTAGCGGGCAAGAGACCCAGTACTTC.

The V call is TRBV20-1, the J call TRBJ1-3; D remains unclear. Trimming took off 3 bases at V and 3 bases at J, with 12 bases between the two ends. Per the germline V gene, CDR1 is DFQATT and CDR2 is SNEGSKA (reference sequence). The CDR3 has 14 amino acids. Here the CDR3 reads CSASFEGVGNTIYF. In DNA, the CDR3 is TGCAGTGCTAGTTTTGAGGGAGTTGGAAACACCATATATTTT.

The chain combines TRBV6-1 with TRBJ1-4; 8 bases align to TRBD1. The CDR3 loop spans 15 amino acids. Germline V gene sequence: CDR1 MNHNS, CDR2 SASEGT. V shed 5 bases, J shed 6 bases, and the junction held 8 bases outside the gene matches. CDR3 sequence: CASSTRTGWDEKLFF. CDR3 nucleotides: TGTGCCAGCAGTACCCGGACAGGGTGGGATGAAAAACTGTTTTTT.

This clonotype has at least ten counts. The rearrangement joins TRBV28 to TRBJ1-1, with D perhaps matching TRBD1 (5 bases). Germline CDR1 MDHEN, CDR2 SYDVKM. The CDR3 covers 12 residues. The V end lost 10 bases, the J end lost 5 bases, and 14 bases lay between the germline ends. The CDR3: CATRGGLTEAFF. CDR3 bases: TGTGCCACCCGCGGGGGTTTAACTGAAGCTTTCTTT.

This chain joins TRBV2 and TRBJ2-2; maybe TRBD2 (5 bases). V lost 2 bases to trimming and J lost 3 bases, with 10 bases between them. The germline V gene encodes CDR1 SNHLY and CDR2 FYNNEI. There are 15 residues in the CDR3. The CDR3 DNA sequence: TGTGCCAGCAGTGAACAGCGGACCTACACCGGGGAGCTGTTTTTT. This codes for CASSEQRTYTGELFF.

This clonotype was seen more than once but under ten times. J is TRBJ2-2 and V is TRBV12-3 or TRBV12-4, with D unclear. The ends were cut back, 5 bases at V and 1 base at J, with 5 bases in the middle. The CDR3 sequence is 13 residues long. The CDR3 region is CASSPMNTGELFF. The CDR3 DNA follows: TGTGCCAGCAGTCCAATGAACACCGGGGAGCTGTTTTTT.

The V and J genes are TRBV5-1 and TRBJ2-2; D gene ambiguous. The V and J ends lost 4 bases and 2 bases respectively, with 12 bases between them. CDR1 is SGHRS, CDR2 YFSETQ, per germline. The CDR3 totals 15 residues. CDR3 sequence (DNA): TGCGCCAGCAGCCCCGGTGGCTACAACACCGGGGAGCTGTTTTTT. It yields the protein CASSPGGYNTGELFF. Full variable domain (remainder filled in from reference TRBV5-1 and TRBJ2-2): KAGVTQTPRYLIKTRGQQVTLSCSPISGHRSVSWYQQTPGQGLQFLFEYFSETQRNKGNFPGRFSGRQFSNSRSEMNVSTLELGDSALYLCASSPGGYNTGELFFGEGSRLTVL.

This sequence joins TRBV30 and TRBJ2-6; D is uncertain. The CDR3 sequence is 14 residues long. The V end was cut by 1 base, the J end by 0 bases, with 4 bases between. In germline, CDR1 is GTSNPN, CDR2 SVGIG (reference sequence). The CDR3 loop reads CAWSGVSGANVLTF. As DNA, the CDR3 is TGTGCCTGGAGTGGAGTCTCTGGGGCCAACGTCCTGACTTTC.

This chain uses TRBV6-1 with TRBJ2-5; 8 positions agree with TRBD1. The CDR3 covers 15 residues. The junction had 7 bases not matched to a gene; V was cut back by 5 bases and J by 2 bases. CDR1 and CDR2 from the germline V gene are MNHNS and SASEGT. In DNA form, the CDR3 reads TGTGCCAGCAGTTCCCCGGACAGGGATCAAGAGACCCAGTACTTC. This codes for CASSSPDRDQETQYF.

This rearrangement joins TRBV6-4 to TRBJ1-4; D perhaps matches TRBD1 (5 bases). There are 15 residues in the CDR3. V shed 5 bases and J shed 3 bases, with 13 bases lying between them. CDR1 is MRHNA and CDR2 is SNTAGT in the germline V gene. Here the CDR3 DNA reads TGTGCCAGCAGTAGGACAACTGCAGCTAATGAAAAACTGTTTTTT. This codes for CASSRTTAANEKLFF.

This clonotype has just a few counts. The chain couples TRBV28 to TRBJ2-3, with 9 bases fitting TRBD1. The CDR3 runs 15 residues. The V gene's germline CDR1 is MDHEN and CDR2 SYDVKM. Trimming removed 5 bases from V and 3 bases from J; junction bases left unmatched: 6. CDR3 sequence (DNA): TGTGCCAGCAGTAGCCCAGGGACAGGGACAGATACGCAGTATTTT. This sequence encodes CASSSPGTGTDTQYF.

The chain has TRBV29-1 and TRBJ2-5; TRBD2 matches at 13 bases. Germline-derived CDR1 and CDR2 are SQVTM and ANQGSEA. The CDR3 spans 16 residues. Trimming removed 6 bases from V and 5 bases from J; junction bases left unmatched: 12. CDR3 region: CSVNTGTSGTRETQYF. In DNA, the CDR3 is TGCAGCGTAAATACCGGGACTAGCGGGACCCGGGAGACCCAGTACTTC.

Comment on this clonotype: A single base separates this from a much larger clone, so it may be a read error. The gene calls are TRBV28 and TRBJ2-5; the match to TRBD2 covers 8 bases. The V gene end was trimmed by 5 bases and the J gene end by 3 bases; junction bases not matched to a gene: 14. Germline values: CDR1 MDHEN, CDR2 SYDVKM. This CDR3 region has 17 residues. Here the CDR3 DNA reads TGTGCCAGCAGTCTCTTCCTGGCGGGAGGTCTTAAAGAGACCCAGTACTTC. Translating it yields CASSLFLAGGLKETQYF.

This clonotype was seen a handful of times. CDR3 amino acids: CASSLALGTSSTDTQYF. As DNA, the CDR3 is TGCGCCAGCAGCTTGGCATTGGGAACCTCTAGCACAGATACGCAGTATTTT. The chain recombines TRBV5-1 with TRBJ2-3; D unresolved. V was clipped by 0 bases and J by 0 bases, with 14 bases between them. The CDR3 covers 17 residues. Germline V gene lookup returns CDR1 SGHRS and CDR2 YFSETQ.

This clonotype was seen only a few times. CDR3 nucleotide sequence: TGTGCCAGCAGTGAGGGACAGGGGAGTTCATTCGCGCAGTACTTC. Translated: CASSEGQGSSFAQYF. The V gene is TRBV2, the J gene TRBJ2-7; 10 bases map to TRBD1. CDR3 length: 15 residues. J gave up 9 bases and V 3 bases, and 11 bases lay outside the gene matches. Germline-derived CDR1 and CDR2 are SNHLY and FYNNEI.

This clonotype was detected a few times. The rearrangement joins TRBV5-5 to TRBJ2-3; the D is unclear. V was cut by 2 bases and J by 5 bases, with 6 bases left in between. CDR1 and CDR2 (germline): SGHKS, YYEKEE (reference sequence). The CDR3 contains 12 residues. The CDR3 here is CASSFQVDTQYF. In DNA form, the CDR3 reads TGTGCCAGCAGCTTTCAGGTAGATACGCAGTATTTT.

The chain couples TRBV20-1 to TRBJ2-2, with TRBD2 matching over 7 bases. The CDR3 spans 13 residues. V gave up 5 bases and J gave up 2 bases; unmatched junction bases: 2. Germline V CDR1 and CDR2: DFQATT, SNEGSKA (reference sequence). The CDR3: CSAGTTNTGELFF. The CDR3 nucleotides are TGCAGTGCTGGGACTACTAACACCGGGGAGCTGTTTTTT.

This clonotype turned up a few times. The rearrangement joins TRBV6-2 or TRBV6-3 to TRBJ2-3; D might be TRBD1 or TRBD2, each matching 6 bases. Germline-derived CDR1 and CDR2 are MNHEY and SVGEGT. The CDR3 runs 16 residues. Trimming stripped 7 bases from V and 1 base from J, with 18 bases between. CDR3 loop: CASTRRGGPGTDTQYF. The CDR3 DNA follows: TGTGCCAGCACCCGAAGAGGGGGGCCCGGCACAGATACGCAGTATTTT.

The V and J genes are TRBV7-9 and TRBJ1-1; D gene unclear. V dropped 4 bases and J dropped 2 bases, with 8 bases sitting between them. The CDR3 is 13 amino acids. The germline V gene encodes CDR1 SEHNR and CDR2 FQNEAQ (reference sequence). CDR3 coding DNA: TGTGCCAGCAGCTACGACCTAAACACTGAAGCTTTCTTT. Encoded protein: CASSYDLNTEAFF.

This clonotype was picked up a small number of times. The rearrangement links TRBV10-3 to TRBJ2-7; D is unclear. The CDR3 loop spans 12 amino acids. V lost 6 bases and J 1 base, leaving 7 bases between the germline ends. CDR1 and CDR2 from the germline V gene are ENHRY and SYGVKD. The CDR3 here is CAISVLSYEQYF. As DNA, the CDR3 is TGTGCCATCAGCGTGCTGTCCTACGAGCAGTACTTC.

This clonotype was detected only once. The gene calls are TRBV4-2 and TRBJ1-2; D gene unclear. Germline loops: CDR1 LGHNA, CDR2 YNFKEQ. CDR3 size: 16 residues. V was clipped by 2 bases and J by 6 bases, with 19 bases between them. CDR3 loop: CASSQPGNGLSHGYTF. CDR3 DNA sequence: TGTGCCAGCAGCCAACCCGGTAATGGACTGAGTCATGGCTACACCTTC.

This clonotype was observed a handful of times. The chain has TRBV5-4 and TRBJ1-1; D may be TRBD1 (6 bases). With 1 base removed from V and 7 bases from J, the gap between germline ends came to 14 bases. The CDR3 loop spans 14 amino acids. Germline V gene lookup returns CDR1 SGHNT and CDR2 YYREEE (reference sequence). The DNA of the CDR3 is TGTGCCAGCAGCTTGATAGGGGGTCGCGATGAAGCTTTCTTT. Protein: CASSLIGGRDEAFF.

The rearrangement links TRBV7-8 to TRBJ2-7, with TRBD2 matching over 7 bases. This CDR3 comprises 17 residues. Germline assignment: CDR1 SGHVS and CDR2 FQNEAQ. The V gene end was trimmed by 4 bases and the J gene end by 4 bases; junction bases not matched to a gene: 16. The CDR3 sequence: CASSSSPTGRRPYEQYF. CDR3 DNA: TGTGCCAGCAGCTCTAGCCCTACCGGGAGGAGACCGTACGAGCAGTACTTC. Together with reference TRBV7-8 and TRBJ2-7, the CDR3 gives the full variable domain: GAGVSQSPRYKVAKRGQDVALRCDPISGHVSLFWYQQALGQGPEFLTYFQNEAQLDKSGLPSDRFFAERPEGSVSTLKIQRTQQEDSAVYLCASSSSPTGRRPYEQYFGPGTRLTVT.